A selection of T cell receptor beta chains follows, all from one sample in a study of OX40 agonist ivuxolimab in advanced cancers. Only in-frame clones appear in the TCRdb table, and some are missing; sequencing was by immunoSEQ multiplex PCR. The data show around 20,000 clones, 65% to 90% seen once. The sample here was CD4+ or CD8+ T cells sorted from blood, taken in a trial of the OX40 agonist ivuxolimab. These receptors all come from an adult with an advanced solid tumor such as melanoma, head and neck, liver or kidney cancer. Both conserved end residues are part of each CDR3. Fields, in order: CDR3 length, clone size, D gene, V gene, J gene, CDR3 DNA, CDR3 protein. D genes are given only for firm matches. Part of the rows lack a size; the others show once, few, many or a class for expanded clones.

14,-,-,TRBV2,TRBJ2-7,TGTGCCAGCAGTTCGTTTTCGAATACGGTCGAGCAGTACTTC,CASSSFSNTVEQYF
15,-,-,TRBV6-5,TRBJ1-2,TGTGCCAGCACAACGACAGAATCCCTTTTCTATGGCTACACCTTC,CASTTTESLFYGYTF
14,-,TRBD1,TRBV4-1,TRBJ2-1,TGCGCCAGCAGCCTCGGACAGGGCCCCGATGAGCAGTTCTTC,CASSLGQGPDEQFF
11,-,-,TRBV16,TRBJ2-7,TGTGCCAGCAGCTACCTCTACGAGCAGTACTTC,CASSYLYEQYF
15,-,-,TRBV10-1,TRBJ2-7,TGCGCCAGCAGTGAGACCGGGACGGAGAGCTACGAGCAGTACTTC,CASSETGTESYEQYF
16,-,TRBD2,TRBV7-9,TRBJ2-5,TGTGCCAGCAGCTTAGCGACTAGCGGGAGACAAGAGACCCAGTACTTC,CASSLATSGRQETQYF
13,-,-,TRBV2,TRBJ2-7,TGTGCCAGCACGGGAGACAGCTCCTACGAGCAGTACTTC,CASTGDSSYEQYF
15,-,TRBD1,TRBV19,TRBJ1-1,TGTGCCAGTAGCCTCCTTGCAGGGGGCCTCACTGAAGCTTTCTTT,CASSLLAGGLTEAFF
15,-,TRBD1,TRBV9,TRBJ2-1,TGTGCCAGCAGCGGCCGGGACAGCGCCTACAATGAGCAGTTCTTC,CASSGRDSAYNEQFF
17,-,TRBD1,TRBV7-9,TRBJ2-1,TGTGCCAGCAGCGTAACGACGATCCGGGACAGGGGTTATGAGCAGTTCTTC,CASSVTTIRDRGYEQFF
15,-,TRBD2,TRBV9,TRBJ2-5,TGTGCCAGCAGCGGTACTAGCGGCCTATCGGAGACCCAGTACTTC,CASSGTSGLSETQYF
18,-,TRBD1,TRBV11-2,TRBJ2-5,TGTGCCAGCAGCTTAGAAGGTGACAGGGGACCCCACCAAGAGACCCAGTACTTC,CASSLEGDRGPHQETQYF
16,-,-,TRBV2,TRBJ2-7,TGTGCCAGCAGTGAAGGGGTAGGGCTTGGCAGGTACGAGCAGTACTTC,CASSEGVGLGRYEQYF
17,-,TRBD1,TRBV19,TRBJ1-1,TGTGCCAGTAGTCATTCTGGACAGGGCAGGTCGCGCACTGAAGCTTTCTTT,CASSHSGQGRSRTEAFF
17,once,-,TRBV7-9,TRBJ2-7,TGTGCCAGCAGCTTGGCAAGTCTTCCAGGGCGCTCCTACGAGCAGTACTTC,CASSLASLPGRSYEQYF
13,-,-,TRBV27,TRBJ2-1,TGTGCCAGCAGTTACAGGGACGGGGGTGAGCAGTTCTTC,CASSYRDGGEQFF
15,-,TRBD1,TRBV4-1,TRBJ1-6,TGCGCCAGCAGCGGCGGGACAGGGGGCATGTCACCCCTCCACTTT,CASSGGTGGMSPLHF
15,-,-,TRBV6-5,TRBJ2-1,TGTGCCAGCAGTCGACTGGCGGGGACCTACAATGAGCAGTTCTTC,CASSRLAGTYNEQFF
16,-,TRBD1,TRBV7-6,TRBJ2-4,TGTGCCAGCAGCTTAGGATGGAGAAGGACAGGAGACATTCAGTACTTC,CASSLGWRRTGDIQYF
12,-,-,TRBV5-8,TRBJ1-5,TGTGCCAGCAGCCCCGGGGGGGGGCCCCAGCATTTT,CASSPGGGPQHF
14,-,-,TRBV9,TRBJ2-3,TGTGCCAGCAGCTCGGCGTTTAACACAGATACGCAGTATTTT,CASSSAFNTDTQYF
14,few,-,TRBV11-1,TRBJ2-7,TGTGCCAGCAGCTTTAGTTCACAGGGATGGGAGCAGTACTTC,CASSFSSQGWEQYF
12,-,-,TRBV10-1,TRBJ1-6,TGCGCCAGCAGTGAGGTGGATTCACCCCTCCACTTT,CASSEVDSPLHF
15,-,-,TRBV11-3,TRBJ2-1,TGTGCCAGCAGCTTAGACCACTACTCCTACAATGAGCAGTTCTTC,CASSLDHYSYNEQFF
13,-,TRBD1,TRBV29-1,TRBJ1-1,TGCAGCGTTGTTGGACAGGGTTACGCTGAAGCTTTCTTT,CSVVGQGYAEAFF
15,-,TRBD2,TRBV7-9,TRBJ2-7,TGTGCCAGCAGCCCGGGGGAGGGGAATATCAACGAGCAGTACTTC,CASSPGEGNINEQYF
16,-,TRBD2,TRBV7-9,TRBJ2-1,TGTGCCAGCAGTTCCGGGACTAGCGGGGTGAACAATGAGCAGTTCTTC,CASSSGTSGVNNEQFF
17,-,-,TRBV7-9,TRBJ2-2,TGTGCCAGCAGCTTAGCTGAGACTATAAAAAACACCGGGGAGCTGTTTTTT,CASSLAETIKNTGELFF
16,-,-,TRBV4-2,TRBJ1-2,TGTGCCAGCAGCCAAGATGGACCCGCCGACGTATATGGCTACACCTTC,CASSQDGPADVYGYTF
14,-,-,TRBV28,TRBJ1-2,TGTGCCAGCAGTCCCATTGACAGGAACTATGGCTACACCTTC,CASSPIDRNYGYTF
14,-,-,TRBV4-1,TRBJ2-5,TGCGCCAGCAGCCGCAAAACTGGAGACCAGACCCAGTACTTC,CASSRKTGDQTQYF
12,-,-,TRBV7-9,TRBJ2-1,TGTGCCAGCAGCTTAGGGAACAATGAGCAGTTCTTC,CASSLGNNEQFF
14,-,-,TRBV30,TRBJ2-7,TGTGCCTGGAGTGTACTCAGGGGCTCCTACGAGCAGTACTTC,CAWSVLRGSYEQYF
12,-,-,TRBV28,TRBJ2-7,TGTGCCAGGCCTGAGGGCAGCTACGAGCAGTACTTC,CARPEGSYEQYF
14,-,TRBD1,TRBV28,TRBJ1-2,TGTGCCAGCAGGCGATTTCAGGGGGGTAATGGCTACACCTTC,CASRRFQGGNGYTF
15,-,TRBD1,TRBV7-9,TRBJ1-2,TGTGCCAGCAGGGGCGAGCTGGGACAGCGCTATGGCTACACCTTC,CASRGELGQRYGYTF
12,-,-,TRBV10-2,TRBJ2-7,TGCGCCAGCAGCGGGACCTCCTACGAGCAGTACTTC,CASSGTSYEQYF
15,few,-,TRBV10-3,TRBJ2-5,TGTGCCAGGCAAGCGGGGGGGACAGGGGTGGAGACCCAGTACTTC,CARQAGGTGVETQYF
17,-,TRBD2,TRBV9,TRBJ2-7,TGTGCCAGCAGCCCAACGGCCCGACTAGCGGGACCTCGAGTGCAGTACTTC,CASSPTARLAGPRVQYF
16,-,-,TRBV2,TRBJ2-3,TGTGCCAGCACCGAAGCACTACTCGTCACCACGGGTACGCAGTATTTT,CASTEALLVTTGTQYF
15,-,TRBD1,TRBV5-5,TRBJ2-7,TGTGCCAGCAGCTTGGCCTGGGACAGGGGGAACGAGCAGTACTTC,CASSLAWDRGNEQYF
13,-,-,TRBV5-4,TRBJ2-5,TGTGCCAGCAGCTGGTGGGACGAAGAGACCCAGTACTTC,CASSWWDEETQYF